This T cell receptor beta chain stems from a study of blood T cell repertoires in COVID-19. V gave up 1 base and J gave up 2 bases; unmatched junction bases: 7. The CDR3 loop spans 17 amino acids. Germline V lookup: CDR1 LGHDT, CDR2 YNNKEL (reference sequence). This clone was observed a handful of times. Here immunoSEQ multiplex PCR was the method, and the copy in TCRdb shows in-frame clones only, minus some. There are about 220,000 clones in the sample; around four fifths occur only once, and around 3.5% lies in the top ten. Cohorts were assigned according to the clinical history that participants reported. People in the exposed group encountered a COVID-19 case within 2 weeks before entering the study.

What was sequenced was PBMCs or T cells enriched from blood (not recorded which). V is TRBV3-1 (or the pseudogene TRBV3-2) and J is TRBJ1-1; 10 bases are shared with TRBD1. This TCR came from a woman aged 40 to 49 who had been exposed to COVID-19. The CDR3 DNA reads TGTGCCAGCAGCCAAGCGGTGGGACAGGGGTTAAACACTGAAGCTTTCTTT. Amino acids: CASSQAVGQGLNTEAFF.